The source of this T cell receptor (beta chain) is a study of T-cell reconstitution after alpha-beta-depleted transplantation in children. This CDR3 contains 15 residues. From germline, CDR1 is LNHDA and CDR2 SQIVND (reference sequence). V gave up 7 bases and J gave up 0 bases, with 15 bases separating them. This clonotype was detected many times. TCRbeta library construction was performed incorporating unique molecular identifiers. MiXCR was run by TCRdb on the PCR reads, yielding one entry per CDR3 protein. Here the sample spans roughly 100,000 distinct CDR3 sequences, roughly 8.3% being singletons.

This receptor was taken from a human donor who donated a stem cell graft to a child with congenital amegakaryocytic thrombocytopenia. The material sequenced was PBMCs from the stem cell graft donor, taken from the stem cell graft. The chain joins TRBV19 to TRBJ1-1, with a tentative D call TRBD1 (5 bases). The CDR3 DNA reads as TGTGCCAGTACAGAGGGACTTGGCATGAACACTGAAGCTTTCTTT. Its protein product is CASTEGLGMNTEAFF.